What follows is one TCR beta chain and its context. The antigen is not known. This specimen comes from a study of cytomegalovirus exposure and HLA in healthy donors. Findings and limits, study-wide: A later analysis linked about 17,000 TCR beta sequences to HLA alleles at 0.05 false discovery rate. A later analysis linked a missense variant in DCLRE1C to the trimming of TCR beta V and J genes.

Trimming took 0 bases from V and 4 from J; bases not matched to a gene: 13. The CDR3 sequence is 20 residues long. The V gene's germline CDR1 is LGHNA and CDR2 YSLEER. With 60 Vbeta and 13 Jbeta primers, the PCR was carried out. Sequencing used immunoSEQ multiplex PCR; TCRdb keeps in-frame clones, though not all of them. The sample has roughly 120,000 clones, about 76% seen once; the top ten hold around 4.8%. The sequence came from a man aged 25 to 40 in good health and CMV-seropositive. J is TRBJ2-3 and V is TRBV4-3; 13 bases match TRBD2. Sequences were obtained from PBMCs. The CDR3 nucleotides are TGCGCCAGCAGCCAAGAGTTTGTCGGGACTAGCGGGGTGAGCGCAGATACGCAGTATTTT. This translates into CASSQEFVGTSGVSADTQYF.